This TCR beta chain was retrieved from a study of T cell responses to AZD1222 COVID-19 vaccine. General study results and limits: Donors in the cohort were predominantly white British and more often female, and clonal diversity was possibly underestimated. Vaccination with two AZD1222 doses was followed by a rise in Spike-specific TCR breadth and depth. No repertoire was sampled before or during the peak T cell response, only after it.

With regard to this clone: Its target is not known.

Data came from immunoSEQ multiplex PCR; TCRdb stores just in-frame clones and leaves some out. The table records about 110,000 clones, about 81% of them present only once. The sequencing used peripheral blood, collected on day 0 of AZD1222 vaccination. The sequence derives from an adult in good health.

The CDR3 nucleotides are TGTGCCAGCAATGGGGGGTTTGAGGACGAGCAGTACTTC. Amino acid sequence: CASNGGFEDEQYF. The rearrangement links TRBV11-3 to TRBJ2-7, with D perhaps TRBD2 (6 bases). CDR1 is SGHNT, CDR2 YENEEA, per germline. Trimming shortened V by 7 bases and J by 5 bases, and 15 bases separated the two germline ends. The CDR3 contains 13 residues.